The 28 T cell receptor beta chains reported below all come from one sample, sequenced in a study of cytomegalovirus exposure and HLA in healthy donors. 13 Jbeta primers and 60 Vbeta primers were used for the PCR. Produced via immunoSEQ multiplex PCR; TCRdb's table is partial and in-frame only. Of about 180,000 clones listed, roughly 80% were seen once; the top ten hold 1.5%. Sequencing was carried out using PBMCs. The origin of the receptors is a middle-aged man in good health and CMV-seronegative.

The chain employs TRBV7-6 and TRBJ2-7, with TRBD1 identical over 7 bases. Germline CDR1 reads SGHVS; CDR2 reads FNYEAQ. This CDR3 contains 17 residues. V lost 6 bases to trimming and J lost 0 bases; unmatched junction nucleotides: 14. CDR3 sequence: CASRPHPGQHSSYEQYF. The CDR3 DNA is TGTGCCAGCAGACCCCACCCGGGACAGCATAGCTCCTACGAGCAGTACTTC.

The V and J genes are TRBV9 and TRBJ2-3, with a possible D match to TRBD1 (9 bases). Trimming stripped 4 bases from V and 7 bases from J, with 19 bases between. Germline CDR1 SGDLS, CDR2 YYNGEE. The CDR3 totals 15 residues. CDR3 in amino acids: CASSTGGGQGHTQYF. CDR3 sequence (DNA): TGTGCCAGCAGCACGGGAGGGGGACAGGGCCATACGCAGTATTTT.

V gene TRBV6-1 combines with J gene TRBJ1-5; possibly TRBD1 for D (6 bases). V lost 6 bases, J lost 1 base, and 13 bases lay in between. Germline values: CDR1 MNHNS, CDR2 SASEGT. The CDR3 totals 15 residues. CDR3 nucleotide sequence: TGTGCCAGCAGCGCACGGGGGGGCAGCAATCAGCCCCAGCATTTT. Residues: CASSARGGSNQPQHF.

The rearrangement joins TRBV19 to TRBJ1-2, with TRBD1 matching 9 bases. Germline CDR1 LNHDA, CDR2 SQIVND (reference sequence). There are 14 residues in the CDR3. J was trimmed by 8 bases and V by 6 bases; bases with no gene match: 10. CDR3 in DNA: TGTGCCAGTAGGAGACAGGGGGAAGGAGGAGGCTACACCTTC. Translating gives CASRRQGEGGGYTF.

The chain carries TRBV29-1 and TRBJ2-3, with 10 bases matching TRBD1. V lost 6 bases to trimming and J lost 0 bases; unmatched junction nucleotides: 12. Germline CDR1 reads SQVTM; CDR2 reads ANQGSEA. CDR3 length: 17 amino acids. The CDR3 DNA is TGCAGCGTGACCGGGACAGGGGCCCTCGCTAGCACAGATACGCAGTATTTT. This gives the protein CSVTGTGALASTDTQYF.

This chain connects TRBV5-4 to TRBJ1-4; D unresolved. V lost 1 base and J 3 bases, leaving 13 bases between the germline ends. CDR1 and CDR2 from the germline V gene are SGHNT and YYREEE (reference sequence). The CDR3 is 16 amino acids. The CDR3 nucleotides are TGTGCCAGCAGCTTGTTGGTACGGGGTTCTAATGAAAAACTGTTTTTT. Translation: CASSLLVRGSNEKLFF.

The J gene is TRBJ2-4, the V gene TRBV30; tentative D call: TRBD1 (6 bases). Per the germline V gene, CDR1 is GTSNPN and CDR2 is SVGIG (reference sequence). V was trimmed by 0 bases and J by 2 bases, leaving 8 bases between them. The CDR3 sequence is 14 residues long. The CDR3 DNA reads TGTGCCTGGAGTGTGAGGGGGACCAAAAACATTCAGTACTTC. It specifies CAWSVRGTKNIQYF.

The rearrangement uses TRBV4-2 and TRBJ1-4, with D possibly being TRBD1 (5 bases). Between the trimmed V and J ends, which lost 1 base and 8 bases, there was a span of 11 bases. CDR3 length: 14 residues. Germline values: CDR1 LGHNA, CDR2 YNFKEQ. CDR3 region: CASSQGLGEEKLFF. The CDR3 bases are TGTGCCAGCAGCCAAGGATTAGGGGAAGAAAAACTGTTTTTT.

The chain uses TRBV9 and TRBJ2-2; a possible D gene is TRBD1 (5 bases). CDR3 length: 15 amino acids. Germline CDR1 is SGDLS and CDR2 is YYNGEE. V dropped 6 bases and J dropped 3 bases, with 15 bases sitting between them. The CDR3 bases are TGTGCCAGCAATTTCCAGGGTGGAGACACCGGGGAGCTGTTTTTT. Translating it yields CASNFQGGDTGELFF.

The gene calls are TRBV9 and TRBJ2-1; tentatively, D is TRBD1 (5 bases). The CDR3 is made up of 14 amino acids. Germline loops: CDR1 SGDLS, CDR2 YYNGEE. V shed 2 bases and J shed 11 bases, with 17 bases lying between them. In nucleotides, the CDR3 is TGTGCCAGCAGCGTCTCCCCGGAAGGGGTTCAGCAGTTCTTC. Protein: CASSVSPEGVQQFF.

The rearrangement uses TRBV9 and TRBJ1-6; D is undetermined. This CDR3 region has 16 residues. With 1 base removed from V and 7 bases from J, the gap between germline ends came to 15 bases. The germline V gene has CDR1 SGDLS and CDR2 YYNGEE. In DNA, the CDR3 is TGTGCCAGCAGCGTATCCCCAGGACTCACCAATTCACCCCTCCACTTT. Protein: CASSVSPGLTNSPLHF.

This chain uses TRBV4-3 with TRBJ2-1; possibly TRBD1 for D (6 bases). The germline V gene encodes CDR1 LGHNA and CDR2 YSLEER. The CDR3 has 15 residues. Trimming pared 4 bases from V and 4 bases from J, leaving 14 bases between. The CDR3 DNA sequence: TGCGCCAGCAGCCCCCCAGGGGAGCTTTACAATGAGCAGTTCTTC. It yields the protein CASSPPGELYNEQFF.

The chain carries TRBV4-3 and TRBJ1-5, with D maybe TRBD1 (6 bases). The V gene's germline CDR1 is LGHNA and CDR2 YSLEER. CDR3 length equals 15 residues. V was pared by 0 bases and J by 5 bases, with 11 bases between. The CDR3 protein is CASSQDSGADQPQHF. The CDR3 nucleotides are TGCGCCAGCAGCCAAGATTCAGGGGCTGATCAGCCCCAGCATTTT.

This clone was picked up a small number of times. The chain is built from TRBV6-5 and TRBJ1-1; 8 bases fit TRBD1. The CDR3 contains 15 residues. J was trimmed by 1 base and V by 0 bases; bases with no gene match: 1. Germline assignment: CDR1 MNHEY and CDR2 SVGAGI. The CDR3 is CASSYSGTGNTEAFF. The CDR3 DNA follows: TGTGCCAGCAGTTACTCCGGGACAGGGAACACTGAAGCTTTCTTT.

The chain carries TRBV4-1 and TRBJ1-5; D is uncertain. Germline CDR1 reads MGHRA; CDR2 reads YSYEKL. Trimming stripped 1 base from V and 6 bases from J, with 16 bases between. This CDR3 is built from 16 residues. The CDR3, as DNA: TGCGCCAGCAGCCAAGGAGGAGGACTCGAACGTCAGCCCCAGCATTTT. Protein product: CASSQGGGLERQPQHF.

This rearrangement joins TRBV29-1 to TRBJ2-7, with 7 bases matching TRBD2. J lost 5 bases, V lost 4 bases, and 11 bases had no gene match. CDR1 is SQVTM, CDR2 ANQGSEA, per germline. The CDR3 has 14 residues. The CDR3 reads CSVVSRWGGNEQYF. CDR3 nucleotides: TGCAGCGTTGTATCTCGGTGGGGGGGGAACGAGCAGTACTTC.

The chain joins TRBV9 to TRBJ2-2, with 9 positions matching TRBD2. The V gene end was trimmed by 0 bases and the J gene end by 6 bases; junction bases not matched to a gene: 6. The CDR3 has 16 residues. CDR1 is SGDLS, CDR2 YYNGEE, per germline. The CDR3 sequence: CASSVGGTSRAGELFF. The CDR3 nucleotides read TGTGCCAGCAGCGTAGGGGGGACTAGCAGGGCCGGGGAGCTGTTTTTT.

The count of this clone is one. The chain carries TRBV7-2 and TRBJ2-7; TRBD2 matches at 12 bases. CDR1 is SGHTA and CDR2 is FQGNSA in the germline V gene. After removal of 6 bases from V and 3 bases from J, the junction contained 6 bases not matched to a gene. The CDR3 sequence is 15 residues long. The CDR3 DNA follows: TGTGCCAGCAGTTCACTAGCGGGGGGAATCTACGAGCAGTACTTC. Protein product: CASSSLAGGIYEQYF.

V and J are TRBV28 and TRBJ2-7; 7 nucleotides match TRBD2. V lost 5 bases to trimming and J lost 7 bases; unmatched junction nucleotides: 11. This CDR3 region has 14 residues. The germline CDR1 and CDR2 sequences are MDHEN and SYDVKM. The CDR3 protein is CASSGGSKSGEQYF. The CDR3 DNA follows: TGTGCCAGCAGTGGCGGGAGCAAGTCGGGGGAGCAGTACTTC.

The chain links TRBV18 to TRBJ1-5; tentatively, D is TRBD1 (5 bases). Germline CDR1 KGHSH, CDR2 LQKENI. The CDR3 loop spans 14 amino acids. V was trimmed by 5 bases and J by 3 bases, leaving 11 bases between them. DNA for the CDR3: TGTGCCAGCTCAGACGGGGGGAACAATCAGCCCCAGCATTTT. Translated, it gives CASSDGGNNQPQHF.

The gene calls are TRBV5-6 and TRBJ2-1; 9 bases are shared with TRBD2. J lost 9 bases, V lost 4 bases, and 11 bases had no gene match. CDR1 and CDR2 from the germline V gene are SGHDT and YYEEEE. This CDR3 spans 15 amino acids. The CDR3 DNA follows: TGTGCCAGCAGCCCGGTGGCGGGGGGGCCTAGTGAGCAGTTCTTC. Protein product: CASSPVAGGPSEQFF.

For the CDR3, the DNA is TGTGCCAGCAGCGTCCGCCTGGGCAGGGGTCAAGAGACCCAGTACTTC. It specifies CASSVRLGRGQETQYF. The V and J genes are TRBV9 and TRBJ2-5; a weak D match, TRBD1 (6 bases). The CDR3 has 16 amino acids. V gave up 2 bases and J gave up 2 bases, with 16 bases separating them. Germline loops: CDR1 SGDLS, CDR2 YYNGEE. Drawing the rest from reference TRBV9 and TRBJ2-5, the complete variable domain is DSGVTQTPKHLITATGQRVTLRCSPRSGDLSVYWYQQSLDQGLQFLIQYYNGEERAKGNILERFSAQQFPDLHSELNLSSLELGDSALYFCASSVRLGRGQETQYFGPGTRLLVL.

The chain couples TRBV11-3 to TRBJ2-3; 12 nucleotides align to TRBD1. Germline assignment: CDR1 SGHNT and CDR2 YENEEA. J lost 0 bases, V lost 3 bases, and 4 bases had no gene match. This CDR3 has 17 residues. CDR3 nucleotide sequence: TGTGCCAGCAGCTTCGGGACAGGGGGCTTTAGCACAGATACGCAGTATTTT. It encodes CASSFGTGGFSTDTQYF. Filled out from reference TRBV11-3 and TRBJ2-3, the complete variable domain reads EAGVVQSPRYKIIEKKQPVAFWCNPISGHNTLYWYLQNLGQGPELLIRYENEEAVDDSQLPKDRFSAERLKGVDSTLKIQPAELGDSAVYLCASSFGTGGFSTDTQYFGPGTRLTVL.

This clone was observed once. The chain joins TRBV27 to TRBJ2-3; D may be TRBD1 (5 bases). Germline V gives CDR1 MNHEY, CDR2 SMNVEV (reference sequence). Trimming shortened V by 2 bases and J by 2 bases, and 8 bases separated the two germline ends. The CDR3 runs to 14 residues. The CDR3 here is CASSLGHNTDTQYF. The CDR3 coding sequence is TGTGCCAGCAGTTTAGGACATAACACAGATACGCAGTATTTT.

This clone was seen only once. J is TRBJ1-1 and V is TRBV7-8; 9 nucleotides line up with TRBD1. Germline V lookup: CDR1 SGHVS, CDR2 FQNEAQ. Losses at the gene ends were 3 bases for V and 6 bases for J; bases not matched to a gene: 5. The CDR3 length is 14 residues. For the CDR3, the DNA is TGTGCCAGCAGCTTTGCTACAGGGGGCTCTGAAGCTTTCTTT. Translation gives CASSFATGGSEAFF.

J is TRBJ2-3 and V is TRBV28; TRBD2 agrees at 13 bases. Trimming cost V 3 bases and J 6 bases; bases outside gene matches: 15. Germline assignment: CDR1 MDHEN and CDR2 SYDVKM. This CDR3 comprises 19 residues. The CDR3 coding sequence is TGTGCCAGCAGTTTCGGACTAGCGGGAGACTGGGGATCGGTGGATACGCAGTATTTT. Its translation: CASSFGLAGDWGSVDTQYF.

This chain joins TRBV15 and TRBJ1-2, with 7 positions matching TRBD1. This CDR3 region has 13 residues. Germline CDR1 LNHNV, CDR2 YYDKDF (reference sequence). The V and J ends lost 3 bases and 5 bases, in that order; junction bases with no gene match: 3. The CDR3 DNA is TGTGCCACCAGCAGGGGACAGATGTATGGCTACACCTTC. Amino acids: CATSRGQMYGYTF.

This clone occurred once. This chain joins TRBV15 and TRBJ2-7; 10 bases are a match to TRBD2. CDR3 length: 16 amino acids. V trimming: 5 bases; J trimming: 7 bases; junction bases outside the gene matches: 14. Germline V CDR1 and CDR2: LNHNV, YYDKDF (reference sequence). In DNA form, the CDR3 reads TGTGCCACCAGCGAATCTATGGTAGCGGGGGGTCGGGAGCAGTACTTC. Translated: CATSESMVAGGREQYF.